The text below deals with one T cell receptor beta chain. A single count supports this clonotype. No antigen is known for it. Per-nucleotide qualities are absent, and no much larger clonotype sits a single base away. One read alone provides weak support. The data originate from a study of T-cell memory formation after mild COVID-19 (dated by TCRdb to the early 2020s). Looking at the study overall: Most TCR sequence clusters were specific to one of the two donors. In a couple of donors, T-cell clones that expanded and contracted after mild COVID-19 were tracked by sequencing TCRalpha and TCRbeta repertoires over time. Two young, previously healthy adult volunteers made up the cohort, one male and one female. What the authors observed across the whole study: The study included only a couple of mild cases, and larger cohorts that include severe cases with pre-infection samples were judged to be necessary. Some responding clones were detected in pre-infection memory, suggesting pre-existing cross-reactive memory T cells joined the SARS-CoV-2 response. The second-wave clones that peaked on day 37 were not confirmed to be SARS-CoV-2 specific. From day 15 to 85, contracting clones showed balanced CD4/CD8 phenotypes, whereas a second wave of clones that expanded from day 15 to 37 leaned towards CD4+. Contracting CD4+ clones were located mainly in the CM and EM memory subsets, whereas CD8+ clones were found to be enriched in EMRA.

Unmatched junction bases come to 6, with V trimmed by 4 bases and J by 2 bases. Including cysteine and phenylalanine, the CDR3 has 15 amino acids. Of the read, only the CDR3 DNA is kept; its 45 bases are in frame from base 1. CDR1 and CDR2 are read off the germline V gene as LGHNA and YNFKEQ. Sequencing was performed on an Illumina NovaSeq 6000. cDNA libraries for TCRalpha and TCRbeta were prepared by 5'RACE using constant-segment primers, with sample barcodes and unique molecular identifiers added. Trizol reagent was used to extract RNA from every sample. The libraries were amplified in two PCR steps, and the second step added a second sample barcode and Illumina TruSeq adapters. Libraries were sequenced on an Illumina NovaSeq with 2 x 150 bp paired-end reads. The source study handled its data this way. Demultiplexing of reads and collapsing into UMI-guided consensus sequences were performed with migec v1.2.7. Using mixcr v2.1.11, UMI consensuses were aligned to TRA and TRB V and J templates and then assembled into clonotypes. A clonotype was counted as expanded or contracted only if both edgeR and NoisET called the change significant, with noise models trained on biological replicates. For edgeR calls, the thresholds were a false discovery rate-adjusted p below 0.01 and a log2 fold-change of 1. PCA with hierarchical clustering of max-normalized trajectories of the 1000 most abundant clonotypes was used as exploratory dynamics analysis. Separately sequenced CD4+ and CD8+ repertoires were used to assign a CD4 or CD8 phenotype to each responding clone. The raw public data were reprocessed by TCRdb itself: fastp quality trimming at Q25, MiXCR clonotype calling, in-frame beta chains only. Identical CDR3 protein sequences are pooled into one entry, listed with their most common genes and DNA. The V and J calls here are based on TCRdb, not the publication. This sample gives 100,000 to 120,000 distinct CDR3 sequences in total; 22% of them show up just once. The ten largest clones add up to approximately 40% of the sample.

PBMCs were isolated by Ficoll-Paque density gradient centrifugation. This chain joins TRBV4-2 to TRBJ2-3; a stretch of 7 junction bases matches TRBD2. The sample consisted of PBMCs or a T cell subset sorted from them (not recorded which). The receptor comes from a man between 18 and 29 years old who had mild COVID-19 (a few samples of this study predate the infection). The sample titles of this study are shuffled in the database, so cell type and time point are left out; the donor was told from shared clones. The bases read TGTGCCAGCAGCCCCGGGCTAGCGGACACAGATACGCAGTATTTT. It specifies CASSPGLADTDTQYF.